This record looks at one T cell receptor (beta chain) sequence and its context. Investigators took RNA and DNA out together from 20-30 mg of unsorted bulk tissue. Five separate regions per tumor were sampled. The CDR3 length is 12 residues. Per the germline V gene, CDR1 is SQVTM and CDR2 is ANQGSEA. This sample is part of a study of tumor-infiltrating lymphocytes in primary liver carcinoma. As for the study in general: Subjects consisted of male and female patients aged 30 to 69 years. T1-T3 N0M0 was the stage of the tumors, which were 4.2 to 10 cm across.

Making TCR beta cDNA involved roughly 500 ng total RNA and a constant-region primer. For TCR beta, libraries were produced by three nested multiplex PCR rounds using slightly modified ARM-PCR. A C-beta reverse primer was combined with TRBV1-TRBV30 forward primers in the first two PCR rounds, and each round had around 11 cycles. TCRdb re-derived calls from the multiplex PCR reads in MiXCR, one entry per CDR3 protein. The table shows approximately 100,000 distinct CDR3 sequences, with approximately 70% occurring only once. Sequencing was carried out using liver tumor tissue from sampling region 2. This sample's subset: tumor region T2, inferior pole. V and J are TRBV29-1 and TRBJ1-2; a weak D match, TRBD1 (5 bases). The sequence was obtained from a woman aged 60-75 years with primary liver carcinoma and hepatitis B virus infection. CDR3: CTESRDNYGYTF. CDR3 DNA: TGCACTGAGTCCAGGGATAACTATGGCTACACCTTC.